This TCR beta chain comes out of a study of T cells after yellow fever vaccination. General observations from the study: A weaker but faster secondary response was observed, peaking on day 5 versus 15. Re-detected after boosting: most primary clones, about 95% of CD4 and 88% of CD8. Of the clonotypes, a small share occurred in both CD4 and CD8 compartments.

This clonotype came up many times. Its antigen is as yet unknown. TCRdb independently ran MiXCR on the 5' RACE reads; one entry per CDR3 protein. Of about 320,000 distinct CDR3 sequences listed, 3.5% to 4.5% are singletons. The clonotype originates from a young man who received the YFV17D yellow fever vaccine. The sample here was PBMCs, taken 15 days after the yellow fever booster vaccination.

The CDR3 sequence: CASSQDSRGTTDTQYF. CDR3 nucleotide sequence: TGCGCCAGCAGCCAAGATTCGCGGGGGACCACAGATACGCAGTATTTT. This chain connects TRBV4-3 to TRBJ2-3, with TRBD2 identical over 7 bases. The V and J ends lost 0 bases and 2 bases, in that order; junction bases with no gene match: 5. The CDR3 runs to 16 residues. From germline, CDR1 is LGHNA and CDR2 YSLEER.